The rows below give T cell receptor beta chains drawn from one sample of a study of cytomegalovirus exposure and HLA in healthy donors. Profiled with immunoSEQ multiplex PCR; TCRdb holds only in-frame clones, not every one. The sample holds approximately 190,000 clones, around 83% seen once. Sequenced material: PBMCs. The origin of the receptors is a woman in her late teens or twenties in good health and CMV-seronegative. Each CDR3 is given with its conserved first and last residue. Fields, in order: V gene, clone size, J gene, D gene, CDR3 protein, CDR3 DNA. D genes are given only for firm matches. Clone size is given for some rows only: seen once, a few or many times, or a class if the clone is expanded.

V: TRBV6-1
size: .
J: TRBJ2-3
D: .
CDR3: CASSETPTGSFGTDTQYF
DNA: TGTGCCAGCAGTGAAACCCCAACAGGGAGTTTTGGCACAGATACGCAGTATTTT

V: TRBV27
size: .
J: TRBJ1-4
D: .
CDR3: CASSRRDANEKLFF
DNA: TGTGCCAGCAGTCGGCGGGACGCAAATGAAAAACTGTTTTTT

V: TRBV14
size: few
J: TRBJ1-4
D: TRBD1
CDR3: CASSGQGKREKLFF
DNA: TGTGCCAGCAGCGGACAGGGAAAAAGAGAAAAACTGTTTTTT

V: TRBV5-6
size: .
J: TRBJ2-1
D: .
CDR3: CASSLFEKSYNEQFF
DNA: TGTGCCAGCAGCTTGTTCGAGAAGTCCTACAATGAGCAGTTCTTC

V: TRBV11-2
size: .
J: TRBJ2-7
D: .
CDR3: CASSPRQISSYEQYF
DNA: TGTGCCAGCAGCCCCCGACAGATTAGCTCCTACGAGCAGTACTTC

V: TRBV28
size: once
J: TRBJ1-2
D: TRBD1
CDR3: CASNRDRGLYGYTF
DNA: TGTGCCAGCAACCGGGACAGGGGGCTTTATGGCTACACCTTC

V: TRBV7-6
size: .
J: TRBJ1-2
D: TRBD1
CDR3: CASSQNVGTGDGYTF
DNA: TGTGCCAGCAGCCAAAACGTGGGGACAGGGGATGGCTACACCTTC

V: TRBV28
size: .
J: TRBJ1-2
D: TRBD1
CDR3: CASRPSRGRGGYTF
DNA: TGTGCCAGCAGGCCCTCCAGGGGGCGCGGTGGCTACACCTTC

V: TRBV28
size: .
J: TRBJ2-7
D: .
CDR3: CASSSDTYEQYF
DNA: TGTGCCAGCAGTTCTGACACCTACGAGCAGTACTTC

V: TRBV28
size: once
J: TRBJ2-5
D: .
CDR3: CASSPDHSGQETQYF
DNA: TGTGCCAGCAGTCCAGATCACAGTGGCCAAGAGACCCAGTACTTC

V: TRBV7-2
size: .
J: TRBJ2-5
D: .
CDR3: CASSPGVAGERQETQYF
DNA: TGTGCCAGCAGCCCAGGGGTAGCCGGGGAAAGGCAAGAGACCCAGTACTTC

V: TRBV18
size: few
J: TRBJ2-7
D: TRBD1
CDR3: CASSPNWDRENEQYF
DNA: TGTGCCAGCTCACCAAATTGGGACAGGGAGAACGAGCAGTACTTC

V: TRBV11-2
size: .
J: TRBJ2-1
D: TRBD2
CDR3: CASSLEALFSRGSNEQFF
DNA: TGTGCCAGCAGCTTAGAGGCCCTGTTCTCGCGGGGGTCCAATGAGCAGTTCTTC

V: TRBV6-1
size: .
J: TRBJ2-7
D: TRBD1
CDR3: CASSGSTGSYEQYF
DNA: TGTGCCAGCAGTGGATCGACAGGGTCCTACGAGCAGTACTTC

V: TRBV28
size: .
J: TRBJ1-1
D: TRBD1
CDR3: CASSAGQTEVAFF
DNA: TGTGCCAGCAGTGCGGGACAGACCGAGGTGGCTTTCTTT

V: TRBV4-1
size: .
J: TRBJ2-3
D: .
CDR3: CASSLTGSTDTQYF
DNA: TGCGCCAGCAGCCTCACAGGGTCCACAGATACGCAGTATTTT

V: TRBV13
size: .
J: TRBJ1-2
D: TRBD1
CDR3: CASSFFGTGTGEYGYTF
DNA: TGTGCCAGCAGCTTTTTCGGAACCGGGACAGGCGAATATGGCTACACCTTC

V: TRBV19
size: .
J: TRBJ2-7
D: TRBD1
CDR3: CASSIRTGGYEQYF
DNA: TGTGCCAGTAGTATCAGGACAGGGGGCTACGAGCAGTACTTC

V: TRBV2
size: .
J: TRBJ1-5
D: .
CDR3: CASSLSSTGLSNQPQHF
DNA: TGTGCCAGCAGCCTTTCGTCAACAGGGCTAAGCAATCAGCCCCAGCATTTT

V: TRBV18
size: .
J: TRBJ2-6
D: .
CDR3: CASSLDAQSSGANVLTF
DNA: TGTGCCAGCTCACTCGACGCACAGAGCTCTGGGGCCAACGTCCTGACTTTC

V: TRBV19
size: .
J: TRBJ2-7
D: .
CDR3: CASSRGPSSYEQYF
DNA: TGTGCCAGTAGTAGGGGGCCCAGCTCCTACGAGCAGTACTTC

V: TRBV5-1
size: .
J: TRBJ2-1
D: TRBD2
CDR3: CASRGLAGAVNNEQFF
DNA: TGCGCCAGCAGGGGACTAGCGGGGGCCGTCAACAATGAGCAGTTCTTC

V: TRBV6-1
size: .
J: TRBJ2-5
D: .
CDR3: CASSEGGLTTRSETQYF
DNA: TGTGCCAGCAGTGAAGGTGGACTAACTACTCGTTCGGAGACCCAGTACTTC

V: TRBV4-1
size: .
J: TRBJ1-6
D: .
CDR3: CASKEWAETYNSPPHF
DNA: TGCGCCAGCAAGGAATGGGCAGAGACCTATAATTCACCCCCCCACTTT

V: TRBV19
size: .
J: TRBJ1-5
D: .
CDR3: CASSIPGAQRPQHF
DNA: TGTGCCAGTAGTATTCCGGGAGCCCAAAGGCCCCAGCATTTT

V: TRBV14
size: once
J: TRBJ2-3
D: .
CDR3: CASSRAPRGPDTQYF
DNA: TGTGCCAGCAGTCGCGCACCCAGGGGACCAGATACGCAGTATTTT

V: TRBV2
size: .
J: TRBJ1-2
D: TRBD1
CDR3: CASRGPGQGNYGYTF
DNA: TGTGCCAGCAGGGGCCCGGGACAGGGAAACTATGGCTACACCTTC

V: TRBV5-4
size: .
J: TRBJ1-5
D: .
CDR3: CASSLEASQPQHF
DNA: TGTGCCAGCAGCTTGGAGGCTAGTCAGCCCCAGCATTTT

V: TRBV27
size: .
J: TRBJ2-7
D: TRBD2
CDR3: CASSSGGEQYF
DNA: TGTGCCAGCAGTTCGGGGGGAGAGCAGTACTTC

V: TRBV5-1
size: .
J: TRBJ2-7
D: .
CDR3: CASSSPPNEQYF
DNA: TGCGCCAGCAGCTCCCCCCCTAACGAGCAGTACTTC

V: TRBV7-8
size: .
J: TRBJ1-3
D: .
CDR3: CASSHGSAGNTIYF
DNA: TGTGCCAGCAGCCACGGGTCAGCTGGAAACACCATATATTTT

V: TRBV7-9
size: .
J: TRBJ2-5
D: TRBD2
CDR3: CASSTFRTSGSHRETQYF
DNA: TGTGCCAGCAGTACATTCAGGACTAGCGGGTCACACAGGGAGACCCAGTACTTC

V: TRBV2
size: .
J: TRBJ1-3
D: .
CDR3: CASKPGPGGSGNTIYF
DNA: TGTGCCAGCAAGCCCGGGCCCGGGGGATCTGGAAACACCATATATTTT

V: TRBV6-6
size: few
J: TRBJ1-1
D: TRBD1
CDR3: CASSLRQGTLNTEAFF
DNA: TGTGCCAGCAGCCTGCGACAGGGGACGTTGAACACTGAAGCTTTCTTT

V: TRBV27
size: .
J: TRBJ1-6
D: .
CDR3: CASGSPRTEHSPLHF
DNA: TGTGCCAGCGGCAGCCCCCGGACAGAACATTCACCCCTCCACTTT

V: TRBV27
size: .
J: TRBJ1-2
D: .
CDR3: CASRLDPQGGGYTF
DNA: TGTGCCAGCAGACTAGATCCGCAAGGAGGTGGCTACACCTTC

V: TRBV18
size: few
J: TRBJ1-4
D: .
CDR3: CASSPRGGWEKLFF
DNA: TGTGCCAGCTCACCTCGCGGGGGATGGGAAAAACTGTTTTTT

V: TRBV27
size: few
J: TRBJ2-3
D: .
CDR3: CASSSRTDTQYF
DNA: TGTGCCAGCAGTTCCAGGACAGATACGCAGTATTTT

V: TRBV7-3
size: .
J: TRBJ2-1
D: TRBD2
CDR3: CASSRGGSGIYNEQFF
DNA: TGTGCCAGCAGCAGGGGGGGTAGCGGGATCTACAATGAGCAGTTCTTC

V: TRBV11-2
size: .
J: TRBJ2-1
D: TRBD2
CDR3: CASSLVAGGLEQFF
DNA: TGTGCCAGCAGCTTAGTTGCGGGGGGGCTTGAGCAGTTCTTC

V: TRBV7-3
size: .
J: TRBJ2-7
D: TRBD1
CDR3: CASSTGQGASEQYF
DNA: TGTGCCAGCAGCACGGGACAGGGGGCCTCCGAGCAGTACTTC

V: TRBV11-2
size: .
J: TRBJ2-1
D: .
CDR3: CASSLLSLVRNNEQFF
DNA: TGTGCCAGCAGCTTATTATCGCTGGTGCGGAACAATGAGCAGTTCTTC

V: TRBV6-1
size: .
J: TRBJ1-4
D: TRBD1
CDR3: CASRPGQGGEKLFF
DNA: TGTGCCAGCAGACCCGGACAGGGTGGGGAAAAACTGTTTTTT

V: TRBV15
size: .
J: TRBJ2-6
D: .
CDR3: CATSRLGVLTF
DNA: TGTGCCACCAGCAGGCTCGGCGTCCTGACTTTC

V: TRBV7-9
size: few
J: TRBJ1-1
D: .
CDR3: CASSRGTEEAFF
DNA: TGTGCCAGCAGTCGAGGTACCGAAGAAGCTTTCTTT

V: TRBV6-5
size: few
J: TRBJ2-7
D: TRBD1
CDR3: CASSNRGHNEQYF
DNA: TGTGCCAGCAGCAACAGGGGGCACAATGAGCAGTACTTC

V: TRBV28
size: .
J: TRBJ2-6
D: .
CDR3: CASSLFYVGRTSSGANVLTF
DNA: TGTGCCAGCAGTTTATTTTATGTAGGGAGGACCAGCTCTGGGGCCAACGTCCTGACTTTC

V: TRBV27
size: .
J: TRBJ2-2
D: TRBD1
CDR3: CASSLWDRGVGELFF
DNA: TGTGCCAGCAGTTTATGGGACAGGGGAGTCGGGGAGCTGTTTTTT

V: TRBV11-2
size: once
J: TRBJ2-5
D: TRBD2
CDR3: CASSSGTSGAQYF
DNA: TGTGCCAGCAGCTCCGGGACTAGCGGGGCCCAGTACTTC

V: TRBV29-1
size: .
J: TRBJ2-5
D: .
CDR3: CSVEDRGSPQETQYF
DNA: TGCAGCGTTGAAGATCGCGGTAGCCCCCAAGAGACCCAGTACTTC

V: TRBV7-2
size: .
J: TRBJ1-1
D: TRBD1
CDR3: CASSTLTGEYTEAFF
DNA: TGTGCCAGCAGCACCTTAACAGGGGAGTACACTGAAGCTTTCTTT

V: TRBV30
size: .
J: TRBJ1-1
D: .
CDR3: CAWSVQVGTEAFF
DNA: TGTGCCTGGAGTGTGCAGGTTGGTACTGAAGCTTTCTTT

V: TRBV25-1
size: .
J: TRBJ2-5
D: TRBD1
CDR3: CASSLTRTGWETQYF
DNA: TGTGCCAGCAGCCTCACGAGGACAGGTTGGGAGACCCAGTACTTC

V: TRBV6-1
size: .
J: TRBJ2-5
D: TRBD2
CDR3: CASSDVWRGAQETQYF
DNA: TGTGCCAGCAGTGATGTTTGGCGGGGGGCCCAAGAGACCCAGTACTTC

V: TRBV7-3
size: .
J: TRBJ2-3
D: .
CDR3: CASSLRMPGDTQYF
DNA: TGTGCCAGCAGCTTAAGGATGCCCGGGGATACGCAGTATTTT

V: TRBV5-1
size: .
J: TRBJ1-5
D: TRBD1
CDR3: CASSLGSGTGGRSNQPQHF
DNA: TGCGCCAGCAGCTTGGGGAGCGGGACAGGGGGTAGGAGCAATCAGCCCCAGCATTTT

V: TRBV5-1
size: once
J: TRBJ1-2
D: TRBD1
CDR3: CASSLAGQEAYTF
DNA: TGCGCCAGCAGCTTAGCGGGACAGGAGGCCTACACCTTC

V: TRBV28
size: .
J: TRBJ2-1
D: .
CDR3: CASSLEGPYNEQFF
DNA: TGTGCCAGCAGTTTGGAGGGGCCCTACAATGAGCAGTTCTTC

V: TRBV18
size: .
J: TRBJ2-1
D: .
CDR3: CASSPLPDSAPYNEQFF
DNA: TGTGCCAGCTCACCTCTCCCCGACAGTGCCCCCTACAATGAGCAGTTCTTC

V: TRBV21-1
size: .
J: TRBJ1-1
D: .
CDR3: CASTGGVETEAFF
DNA: TGTGCCAGCACCGGGGGGGTCGAGACTGAAGCTTTCTTT